This TCR beta chain was captured in a study of blood T cell repertoires in COVID-19. The assay was immunoSEQ multiplex PCR, and TCRdb's table has in-frame clones only and misses some. The data contain approximately 130,000 clones, 60% to 85% of them singletons. Germline CDR1 is MNHEY and CDR2 is SVGAGI. The CDR3 runs to 14 residues. V shed 10 bases and J shed 6 bases, with 16 bases lying between them. Material for sequencing was peripheral blood. The sequence came from a man older than 75 with acute or convalescent COVID-19. J is TRBJ1-6 and V is TRBV6-5; tentatively, D is TRBD1 (6 bases). The chain's CDR3 is CATSKARGNSPLHF. CDR3 coding DNA: TGTGCCACGAGCAAGGCCAGGGGTAATTCACCCCTCCACTTT.